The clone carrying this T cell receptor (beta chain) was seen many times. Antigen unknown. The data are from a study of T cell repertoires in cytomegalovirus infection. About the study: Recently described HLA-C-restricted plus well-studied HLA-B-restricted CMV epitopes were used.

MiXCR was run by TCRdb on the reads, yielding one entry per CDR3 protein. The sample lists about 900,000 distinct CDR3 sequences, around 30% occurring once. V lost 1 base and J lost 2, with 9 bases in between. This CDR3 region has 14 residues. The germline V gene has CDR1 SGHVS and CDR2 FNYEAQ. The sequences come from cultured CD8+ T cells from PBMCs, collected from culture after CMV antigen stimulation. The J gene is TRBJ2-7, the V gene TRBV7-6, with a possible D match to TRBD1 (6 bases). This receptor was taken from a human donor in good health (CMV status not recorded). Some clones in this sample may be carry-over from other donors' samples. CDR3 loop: CASSLGTEAYEQYF. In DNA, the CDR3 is TGTGCCAGCAGCTTAGGGACAGAGGCCTACGAGCAGTACTTC.